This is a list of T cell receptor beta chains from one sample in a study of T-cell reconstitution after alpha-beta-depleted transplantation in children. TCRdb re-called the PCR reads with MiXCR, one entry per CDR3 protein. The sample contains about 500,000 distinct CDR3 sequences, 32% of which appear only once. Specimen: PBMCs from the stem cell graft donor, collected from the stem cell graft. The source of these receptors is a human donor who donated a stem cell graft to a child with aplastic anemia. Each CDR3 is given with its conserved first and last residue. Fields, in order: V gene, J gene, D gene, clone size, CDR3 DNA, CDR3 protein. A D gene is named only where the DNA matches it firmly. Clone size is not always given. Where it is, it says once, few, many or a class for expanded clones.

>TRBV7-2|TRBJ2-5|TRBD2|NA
TGTGCCAGCAGCTTAGCTCCAGCGGGAGTAGAGACCCAGTACTTC
CASSLAPAGVETQYF
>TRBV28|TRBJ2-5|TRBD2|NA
TGTGCCAGCAGTGTCGGGGGGGCTACGGGGGAGACCCAGTACTTC
CASSVGGATGETQYF
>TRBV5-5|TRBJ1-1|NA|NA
TGTGCCAGCAGCTTGGTGGGCCTATCGAACACTGAAGCTTTCTTT
CASSLVGLSNTEAFF
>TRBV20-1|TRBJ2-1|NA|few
TGCAGTGCTAGAGGCTGGACAGAAGCTTACAATGAGCAGTTCTTC
CSARGWTEAYNEQFF
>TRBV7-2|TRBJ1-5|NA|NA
TGTGCCAGCAGCTTAGTATCCACCCCGGATCAGCCCCAGCATTTT
CASSLVSTPDQPQHF
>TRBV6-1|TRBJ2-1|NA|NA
TGTGCCAGCACCTCGTTGGGAGTGGCCTACAATGAGCAGTTCTTC
CASTSLGVAYNEQFF
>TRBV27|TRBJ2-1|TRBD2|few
TGTGCCAGCAGTTTATCTGGCGGGAGAGGGATGGATGAGCAGTTCTTC
CASSLSGGRGMDEQFF
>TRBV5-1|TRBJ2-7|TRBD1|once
TGCGCCAGCAGATCCGGGACAGGGGGAAACGAGCAGTACTTC
CASRSGTGGNEQYF
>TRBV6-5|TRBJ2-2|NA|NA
TGTGCCAGCAGTTACTCGGAAGACCGGGGCCTTAACACCGGGGAGCTGTTTTTT
CASSYSEDRGLNTGELFF
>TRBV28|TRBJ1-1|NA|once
TGTGCCAGCTCGATTCGGGTTGACCGACGGATGAACACTGAAGCTTTCTTT
CASSIRVDRRMNTEAFF
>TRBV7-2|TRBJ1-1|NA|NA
TGTGCCAGCAGCTTAGTGGCCATACCTGAAGCTTTCTTT
CASSLVAIPEAFF
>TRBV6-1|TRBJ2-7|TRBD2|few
TGTGCCAGCAGTCCTCGTGGGGGCGGGAGGGCCTACGAGCAGTACTTC
CASSPRGGGRAYEQYF
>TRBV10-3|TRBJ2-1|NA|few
TGTGCCATCAGTGAGTCCGTCGGGGCCCCCAATGAGCAGTTCTTC
CAISESVGAPNEQFF
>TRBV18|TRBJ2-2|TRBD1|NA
TGTGCCAGCTCAATCGGACAGGGCGAAGGCGGGGAGCTGTTTTTT
CASSIGQGEGGELFF
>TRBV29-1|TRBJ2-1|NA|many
TGCAGCGTTGCAGACAATGAGCAGTTCTTC
CSVADNEQFF
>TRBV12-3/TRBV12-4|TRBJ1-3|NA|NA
TGTGCCAGCAGTTTTGTTGGCAGTAGCTCTGGAAACACCATATATTTT
CASSFVGSSSGNTIYF
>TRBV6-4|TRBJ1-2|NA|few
TGTGCCAGCAGTGCAAACTGGGATAACTATGGCTACACCTTC
CASSANWDNYGYTF
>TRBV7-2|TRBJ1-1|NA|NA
TGTGCCAGCAGCGCCGCAGGGGCCACTGAAGCTTTCTTT
CASSAAGATEAFF
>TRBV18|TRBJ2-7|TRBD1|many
TGTGCCAGCTCCCCGGACAGGTCCTCCTACGAGCAGTACTTC
CASSPDRSSYEQYF
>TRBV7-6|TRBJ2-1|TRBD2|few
TGTGCCAGCAGCTTAAGGTCATGGACTAGCGAGAACAATGAGCAGTTCTTC
CASSLRSWTSENNEQFF
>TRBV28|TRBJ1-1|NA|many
TGTGCCAGCAGTTTGGGTAGGGGAGCTTTCTTT
CASSLGRGAFF
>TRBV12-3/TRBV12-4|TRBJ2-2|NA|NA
TGTGCCAGCAGTCCCTCCGGGTTTGTGGAGCTGTTTTTT
CASSPSGFVELFF
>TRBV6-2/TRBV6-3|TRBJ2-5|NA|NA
TGTGCCACCCCTTCGGATATAGTTGCGCAACCAAAAGAGACCCAGTACTTC
CATPSDIVAQPKETQYF
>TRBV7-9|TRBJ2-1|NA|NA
TGTGCCAGCAGCTTAGCGGCGTTAGAGCAGTTCTTC
CASSLAALEQFF
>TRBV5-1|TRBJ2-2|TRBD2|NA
TGCGCCACGCTAGCGGACAACACCGGGGAGCTGTTTTTT
CATLADNTGELFF
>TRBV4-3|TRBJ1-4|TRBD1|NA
TGCGCCAGCAGCCACCGACCGGGACAGAATGAAAAACTGTTTTTT
CASSHRPGQNEKLFF
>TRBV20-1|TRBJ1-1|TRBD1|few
TGCAGTGCTAGAGAAGTGGGCAGGGGGCCGCAAGCTTTCTTT
CSAREVGRGPQAFF
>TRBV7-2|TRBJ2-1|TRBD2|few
TGTGCCAGCAGTCCATCCTGGATAGCGGGAGTGAGTGAGCAGTTCTTC
CASSPSWIAGVSEQFF
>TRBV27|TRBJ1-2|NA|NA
TGTGCCAGCAGTTTATTGGGGGGGCTCGGCTATGGCTACACCTTC
CASSLLGGLGYGYTF
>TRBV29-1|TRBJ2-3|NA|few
TGCAGCATCCACGCGGAGGCGGGCACAGATACGCAGTATTTT
CSIHAEAGTDTQYF
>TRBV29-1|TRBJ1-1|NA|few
TGCAGCGTTTCAGTGAACACTGAAGCTTTCTTT
CSVSVNTEAFF
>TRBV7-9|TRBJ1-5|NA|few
TGTGCCAGCAGCAAGACCTTAACTGACAGATCTCAGCCCCAGCATTTT
CASSKTLTDRSQPQHF
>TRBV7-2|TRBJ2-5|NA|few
TGTGCCAGCAGCTGGGGACTGGCGGAGACCCAGTACTTC
CASSWGLAETQYF
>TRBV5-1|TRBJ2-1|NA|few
TGCGCCAGCAGCGTAGAACAAGAATACAATGAGCAGTTCTTC
CASSVEQEYNEQFF
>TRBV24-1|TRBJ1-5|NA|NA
TGTGCCACCAGTGACCCCGGGAAGGGAGGGAATCAGCCCCAGCATTTT
CATSDPGKGGNQPQHF
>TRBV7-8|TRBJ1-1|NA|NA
TGTGCCAGCAGGTCTACGGCCGGCCTCCCTGAAGCTTTCTTT
CASRSTAGLPEAFF
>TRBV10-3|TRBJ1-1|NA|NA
TGTGCCATCAGGAGCCAGGCAGGGTGGGAGACTGAAGCTTTCTTT
CAIRSQAGWETEAFF
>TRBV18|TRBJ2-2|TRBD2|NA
TGTGCCGGCCGGACTAGCGGAAACACCGGGGAGCTGTTTTTT
CAGRTSGNTGELFF
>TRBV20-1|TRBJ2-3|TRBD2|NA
TGCAGTGCTAGTTGGGGACTAAGCACAGATACGCAGTATTTT
CSASWGLSTDTQYF
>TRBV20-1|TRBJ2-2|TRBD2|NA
TGCAGTGCTAAAGCGGGAGCTAGCGGGGAGCTGTTTTTT
CSAKAGASGELFF
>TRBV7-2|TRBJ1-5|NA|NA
TGTGCCAGCAGCCGGGGACCGAGTAGCAATCAGCCCCAGCATTTT
CASSRGPSSNQPQHF
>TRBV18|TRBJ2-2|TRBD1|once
TGTGCCAGCTCACCACCGAACAGGGGATACACCGGGGAGCTGTTTTTT
CASSPPNRGYTGELFF
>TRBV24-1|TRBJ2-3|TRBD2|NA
TGTGCCACCAGTGACCCGGGACTAGCGGGAGGGCCAGATACGCAGTATTTT
CATSDPGLAGGPDTQYF
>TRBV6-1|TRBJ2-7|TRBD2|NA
TGTGCCAGCAGCTCGACTAGCGGGAGAGCCTACGAGCAGTACTTC
CASSSTSGRAYEQYF
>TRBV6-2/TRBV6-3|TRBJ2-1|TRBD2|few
TGTGCCAGCAATGAGGCGGGAGGGGGACAGTTCTTC
CASNEAGGGQFF
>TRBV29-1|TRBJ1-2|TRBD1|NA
TGCAGCGTGGGGACAGGGAGTACTGGCTACACCTTC
CSVGTGSTGYTF
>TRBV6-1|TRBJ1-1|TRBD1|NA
TGTGCCAGCAGTCCTGGGACAGGGGTCTGGAGGGTGAACACTGAAGCTTTCTTT
CASSPGTGVWRVNTEAFF
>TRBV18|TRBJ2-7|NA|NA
TGTGCCAGCTCACCAAGGGCCGGGGAGTACGAGCAGTACTTC
CASSPRAGEYEQYF
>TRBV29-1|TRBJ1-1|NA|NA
TGCAGCGTTAATTCGAACACTGAAGCTTTCTTT
CSVNSNTEAFF
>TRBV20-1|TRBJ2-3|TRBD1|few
TGCAGTGCTGGACCGGGACAGGGGTTAAATACGCAGTATTTT
CSAGPGQGLNTQYF
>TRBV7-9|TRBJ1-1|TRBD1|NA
TGTGCCAGCAGCGGACCAGACAGGGGGGACACTGAAGCTTTCTTT
CASSGPDRGDTEAFF
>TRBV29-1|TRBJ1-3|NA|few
TGCAGCGTGCGACAGGCGGCAACGGGAAACACCATATATTTT
CSVRQAATGNTIYF
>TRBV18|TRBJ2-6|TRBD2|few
TGTGCCAGCTCACCGGGACTAGCGGGAGGTCCTGGGGCCAACGTCCTGACTTTC
CASSPGLAGGPGANVLTF
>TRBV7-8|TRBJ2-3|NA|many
TGTGCCAGCAGCTTAGCGAAAGGGAGGGGGGCGGATACGCAGTATTTT
CASSLAKGRGADTQYF
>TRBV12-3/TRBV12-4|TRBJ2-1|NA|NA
TGTGCCAGCAGTTTTTCTCGAAATGAGCAGTTCTTC
CASSFSRNEQFF
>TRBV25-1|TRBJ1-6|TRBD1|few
TGTGCCAGCAGTGAAATGGAGGGGGCACATTCACCCCTCCACTTT
CASSEMEGAHSPLHF
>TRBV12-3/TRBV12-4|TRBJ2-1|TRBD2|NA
TGTGCCAGCACCACTAGCGGGAGGGCCAATGAGCAGTTCTTC
CASTTSGRANEQFF
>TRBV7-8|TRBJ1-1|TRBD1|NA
TGTGCCAGCAGCTTAGTCTCCGGGACAGGGTATTTAGACACTGAAGCTTTCTTT
CASSLVSGTGYLDTEAFF